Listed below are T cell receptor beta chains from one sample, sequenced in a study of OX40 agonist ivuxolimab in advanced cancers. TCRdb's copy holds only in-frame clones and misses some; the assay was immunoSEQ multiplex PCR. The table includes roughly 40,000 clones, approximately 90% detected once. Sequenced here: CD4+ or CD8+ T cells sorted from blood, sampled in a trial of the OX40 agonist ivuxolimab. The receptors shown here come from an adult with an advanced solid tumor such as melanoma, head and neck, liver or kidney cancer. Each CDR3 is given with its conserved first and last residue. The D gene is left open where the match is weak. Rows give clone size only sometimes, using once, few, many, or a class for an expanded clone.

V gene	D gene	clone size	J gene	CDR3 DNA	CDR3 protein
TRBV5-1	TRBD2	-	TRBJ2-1	TGCGCCAGCAGCTCAGCGGGAGCAAATGAGCAGTTCTTC	CASSSAGANEQFF
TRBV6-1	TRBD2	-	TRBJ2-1	TGTGCCAGCAGTGTACTAGCGGGCGCCTACAATGAGCAGTTCTTC	CASSVLAGAYNEQFF
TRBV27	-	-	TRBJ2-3	TGTGCCAGCAGTTTAGGGTTAGGCACAGATACGCAGTATTTT	CASSLGLGTDTQYF
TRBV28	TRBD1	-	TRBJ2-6	TGTGCCAGCAGCCGGACAGGGGCGGCTGGGGCCAACGTCCTGACTTTC	CASSRTGAAGANVLTF
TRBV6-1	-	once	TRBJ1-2	TGTGCCAGCAGTGAAGCTGGGCAGTACTATGGCTACACCTTC	CASSEAGQYYGYTF
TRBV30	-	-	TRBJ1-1	TGTGCCTGGACCCTCGGACGGAACACTGAAGCTTTCTTT	CAWTLGRNTEAFF
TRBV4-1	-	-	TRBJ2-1	TGCGCCAGCAGCCAAGAATACGGCGGGCACTCCTACAATGAGCAGTTCTTC	CASSQEYGGHSYNEQFF
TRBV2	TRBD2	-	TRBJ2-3	TGTGCCAGCAGTGGGAGCGGGGGTCACACAGATACGCAGTATTTT	CASSGSGGHTDTQYF
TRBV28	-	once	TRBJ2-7	TGTGCCAGCACCCGGGCAGGGCCCTACGAGCAGTACTTC	CASTRAGPYEQYF
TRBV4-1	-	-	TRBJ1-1	TGCGCCAGCAGCCAAAACACTGAAGCTTTCTTT	CASSQNTEAFF
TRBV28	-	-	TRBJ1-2	TGTGCCAGCAGTTCAGGGAGGTTCTATGGCTACACCTTC	CASSSGRFYGYTF
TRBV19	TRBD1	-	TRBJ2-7	TGTGCCAGTAGTGCGGACAGGGACCAGTCCTACGAGCAGTACTTC	CASSADRDQSYEQYF
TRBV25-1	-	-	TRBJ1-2	TGTGCCAGCAGTGAATCCGGGAAGGGGGGGGTTGGAGGCTACACCTTC	CASSESGKGGVGGYTF
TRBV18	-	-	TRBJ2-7	TGTGCCAGCTCACCGCTACACCAGAGAGAGTCCTACGAGCAGTACTTC	CASSPLHQRESYEQYF
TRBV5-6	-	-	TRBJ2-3	TGTGCCAGCAGCTTGTTTACAGATACGCAGTATTTT	CASSLFTDTQYF
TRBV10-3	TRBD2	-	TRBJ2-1	TGTGCCTCGGGACTAGCAAGTCGGGATGAGCAGTTCTTC	CASGLASRDEQFF
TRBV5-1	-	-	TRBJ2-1	TGCGCCAGCAGCCGAGGACGGAGAATTGGTGGGAATGAGCAGTTCTTC	CASSRGRRIGGNEQFF
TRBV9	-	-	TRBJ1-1	TGTGCCAGCAGCCTCGCGGCAAACACTGAAGCTTTCTTT	CASSLAANTEAFF
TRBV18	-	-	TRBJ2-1	TGTGCCAGCTCAACCCTCGGACTAAACAATGAGCAGTTCTTC	CASSTLGLNNEQFF
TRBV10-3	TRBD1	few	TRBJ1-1	TGTGCCATCCGACCCCAGGGGGCGACTGAAGCTTTCTTT	CAIRPQGATEAFF
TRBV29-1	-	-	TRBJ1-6	TGCAGCGCCGGGGGCGCAGACTCACCCCTCCACTTT	CSAGGADSPLHF
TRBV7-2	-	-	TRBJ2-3	TGTGCCAGCAGCTTTAGGGGGGCTGGGACAGATACGCAGTATTTT	CASSFRGAGTDTQYF
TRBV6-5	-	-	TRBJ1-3	TGTGCCAGCAGCCAACAGGTCTCTGGAAACACCATATATTTT	CASSQQVSGNTIYF
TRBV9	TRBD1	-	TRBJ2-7	TGTGCCAGCAGCCCCCGACAGGGGGCCCCCTACGAGCAGTACTTC	CASSPRQGAPYEQYF
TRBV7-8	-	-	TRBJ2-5	TGTGCCAGCAGCTTAGTGTGGGGCAGGTTCGGTCAAGAGACCCAGTACTTC	CASSLVWGRFGQETQYF
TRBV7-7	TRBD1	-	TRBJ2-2	TGTGCTAGCAGCTTATGGACAGGAACCGGGGAGCTGTTTTTT	CASSLWTGTGELFF
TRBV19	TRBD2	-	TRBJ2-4	TGTGCCAGTAGTGTACCCTCGGGAGGAAAGAACATTCAGTACTTC	CASSVPSGGKNIQYF
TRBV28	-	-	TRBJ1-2	TGTGCCAGCAGTTTCGGAGGGGTAGCTAACTATGGCTACACCTTC	CASSFGGVANYGYTF
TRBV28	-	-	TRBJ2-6	TGTGCCAGCACCCGACGCCAAGGCAGGGCGTGGGTTGGGGCCAACGTCCTGACTTTC	CASTRRQGRAWVGANVLTF
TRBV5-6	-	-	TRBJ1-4	TGTGCCAGCAGCTTCTCACAGGGTTTTGAAAAACTGTTTTTT	CASSFSQGFEKLFF
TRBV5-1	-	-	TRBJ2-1	TGCGCCAGCAGCTCGCTGGAGAATCCTTTAGGGAATGAGCAGTTCTTC	CASSSLENPLGNEQFF
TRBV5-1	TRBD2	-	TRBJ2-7	TGCGCCAGCAGCCCCCGGACTAGCGGGAGGGCCGCCTACGAGCAGTACTTC	CASSPRTSGRAAYEQYF
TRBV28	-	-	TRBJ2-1	TGTGCCAGCGAGGGGAGCTCCTACAATGAGCAGTTCTTC	CASEGSSYNEQFF
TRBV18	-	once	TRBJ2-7	TGTGCCAGCTCACGAGATTACGAGCAGTACTTC	CASSRDYEQYF
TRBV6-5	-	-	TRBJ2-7	TGTGCCAGCAGTTACTCCAGCGGTCGGGTCCTCGGGGAGCAGTACTTC	CASSYSSGRVLGEQYF
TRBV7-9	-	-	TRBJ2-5	TGTGCCAGCAGCTCAAGTCAGCTCCTAGTTGAAGAGCAGTACTTC	CASSSSQLLVEEQYF
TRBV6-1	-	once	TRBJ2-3	TGTGCCAGCAGTGAGGGAACTAGCACAGATACGCAGTATTTT	CASSEGTSTDTQYF
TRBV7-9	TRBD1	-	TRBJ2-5	TGTGCCAGCAGCTTATTACAGGGGTTTGAGACCCAGTACTTC	CASSLLQGFETQYF
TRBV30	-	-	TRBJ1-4	TGTGCCTGGAGTCAGGGCATGGCCAAACTGTTTTTT	CAWSQGMAKLFF
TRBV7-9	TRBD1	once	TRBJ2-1	TGTGCCAGACGGGACAGTAGGAATGAGCAGTTCTTC	CARRDSRNEQFF
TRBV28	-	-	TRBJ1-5	TGTGCCAGCGCTTCCGATATCCAGGGGCATAGGCCCCAGCATTTT	CASASDIQGHRPQHF
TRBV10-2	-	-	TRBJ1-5	TGCGCCAGCAGTGAAAGTAGGTCAGGATTTCAGCCCCAGCATTTT	CASSESRSGFQPQHF
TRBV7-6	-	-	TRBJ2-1	TGTGCCAGCAGCTCGGGAGTGGCGGGACAGTACAATGAGCAGTTCTTC	CASSSGVAGQYNEQFF
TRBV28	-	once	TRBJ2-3	TGTGCCAGCAGTCCCCTAGCGATTTCTGGGGGTACGCAGTATTTT	CASSPLAISGGTQYF
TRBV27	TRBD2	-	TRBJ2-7	TGTGCCAGCAGTCCCGGGGTAGCGGGAGTTTACGAGCAGTACTTC	CASSPGVAGVYEQYF
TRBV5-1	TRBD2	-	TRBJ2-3	TGCGCCAGCAGCTCCGGACACAGACTAGCGGGGTCAGATACGCAGTATTTT	CASSSGHRLAGSDTQYF
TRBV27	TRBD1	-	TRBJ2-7	TGTGCCAGCAGTTTCCGGGACAGAGACTACGAGCAGTACTTC	CASSFRDRDYEQYF
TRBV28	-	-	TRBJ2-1	TGTGCCAGCAGTTTTGTGGAAACCTACAATGAGCAGTTCTTC	CASSFVETYNEQFF
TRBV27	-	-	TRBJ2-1	TGTGCCAGCAGTTTCCGGAGCTCCTACAATGAGCAGTTCTTC	CASSFRSSYNEQFF
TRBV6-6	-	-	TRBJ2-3	TGTGCCAGCAGTCCTCGGGAATCCGATACGCAGTATTTT	CASSPRESDTQYF
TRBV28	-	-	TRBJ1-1	TGTGCCAGCAGTTTAATCGTGAACACTGAAGCTTTCTTT	CASSLIVNTEAFF
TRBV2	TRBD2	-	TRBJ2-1	TGTGCCAGCAGTGAAGGACTAGCGGGAGGGTACAATGAGCAGTTCTTC	CASSEGLAGGYNEQFF
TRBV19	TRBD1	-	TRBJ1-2	TGTGCCAGTAGTGGGGGACAGTGGACTCGGGGCTACACCTTC	CASSGGQWTRGYTF
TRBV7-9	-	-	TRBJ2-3	TGTGTTACGACTAGGGAAGTGATCGATACGCAGTATTTT	CVTTREVIDTQYF
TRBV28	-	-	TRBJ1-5	TGTGCCAGCAGTTTTTTGGGGCTTGGGGGCAATCAGCCCCAGCATTTT	CASSFLGLGGNQPQHF
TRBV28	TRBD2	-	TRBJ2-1	TGTGCCAGCAGTTTACGACTAGCGAATGTGCAGTTCTTC	CASSLRLANVQFF
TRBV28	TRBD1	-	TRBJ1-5	TGTGCCAGCAGTTCTTGGACAGGGTATAGCAATCAGCCCCAGCATTTT	CASSSWTGYSNQPQHF
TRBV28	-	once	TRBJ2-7	TGTGCCAGCAGGACAGAACAGGGTCGCGAGCAGTACTTC	CASRTEQGREQYF
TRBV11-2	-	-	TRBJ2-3	TGTGCCAGCAGCTTAGTGTTTGCAGATACGCAGTATTTT	CASSLVFADTQYF